The entry below gives a single T cell receptor beta chain sequence along with its context. Its antigen is undetermined. The sample carries other DNA sequences with the same CDR3. The CDR3 is 17 amino acids. The germline CDR1 and CDR2 sequences are SGHRS and YFSETQ. After removal of 4 bases from V and 4 bases from J, the junction contained 7 bases not matched to a gene. Data came from immunoSEQ multiplex PCR; TCRdb stores just in-frame clones and leaves some out. The sample has roughly 2.2 million clones; 90% to 95% are singletons. The sample belongs to a study of shared clonotypes between healthy human individuals. Overall study findings and caveats: Naive subsets generally exceeded memory subsets in estimated richness. Clonotypes not shared had lower generation probabilities than those common to all four donors. The diversity represented, both genetic and in exposure history, was limited by few donors. Although depth was large, rarefaction showed that sequencing of the sorted subsets was incomplete.

Sequencing was done on a sample of naive CD4+ T cells from PBMCs. Described subset: CD45RA+ positively selected. V usage is TRBV5-1 and J usage is TRBJ2-5; TRBD2 matches 16 bases. The receptor comes from a man in his late teens or twenties in good health. Some clones in this sample may be carry-over from other donors' samples. Here the CDR3 reads CASSPGLAGGPGETQYF. The CDR3 coding sequence is TGCGCCAGCAGCCCGGGACTAGCGGGAGGGCCAGGAGAGACCCAGTACTTC. Together with reference TRBV5-1 and TRBJ2-5, the CDR3 gives the full variable domain: KAGVTQTPRYLIKTRGQQVTLSCSPISGHRSVSWYQQTPGQGLQFLFEYFSETQRNKGNFPGRFSGRQFSNSRSEMNVSTLELGDSALYLCASSPGLAGGPGETQYFGPGTRLLVL.